Sequencing of this T cell receptor (beta chain) was carried out in a study of regulatory T cells in long-lasting Graves disease. In this sample, this clonotype turned up a few times. The antigen is undetermined. This CDR3 comprises 14 residues. Trimming stripped 6 bases from V and 12 bases from J, with 18 bases between. Germline V gives CDR1 MDHEN, CDR2 SYDVKM. The time point here: newly diagnosed GD, antithyroid drugs for less than 3 months. Making the TCR library involved RNA that had been extracted from PBMCs. Arm-PCR of CDR3 regions and iRepertoire HTBI primers were used to build TCR beta libraries. TCRdb re-derived calls from the multiplex PCR reads in MiXCR, one entry per CDR3 protein. This sample has hundreds of thousands of distinct CDR3 sequences, with roughly a sixth found just once. Broader study findings: With 2,741 shared public clonotypes, persistent patients exceeded new patients, who shared 966. Graves' patients with persistent disease showed TCR diversity lower than patients newly diagnosed.

These data also featured in a second study, about T cells in Graves' hyperthyroidism and ophthalmopathy. That source reports: A first-round RT-PCR of the TCR CDR3 used the HTBI primer set. Blood samples included most of the expanded thyroid clonotypes exceeding 0.001.

The V and J genes are TRBV28 and TRBJ1-6; D not resolved. The receptor was isolated from a man aged 35-49 years with Graves disease. Sequencing used peripheral blood mononuclear cells (PBMCs), obtained at new diagnosis, from a patient treated with antithyroid drugs. This CDR3 reads CASRPTGVVRPLHF. For the CDR3, the DNA is TGTGCCAGCAGACCCACTGGTGTAGTACGACCCCTCCACTTT.